Each of the 13 T cell receptor beta chains below was sequenced from the same sample in a study of shared clonotypes between healthy human individuals. Clones were sequenced by immunoSEQ multiplex PCR, and TCRdb holds only the in-frame ones, with some missing. The data contain about 1.1 million clones, 77% of them singletons. What was sequenced was memory CD4+ T cells from PBMCs. The subset is: CD45RA-negative fraction. The source of these receptors is a man aged 18 to 30 in good health. Some clones in this sample may be carry-over from other donors' samples.

This clone was seen only a few times. The chain couples TRBV4-1 to TRBJ1-2; D is perhaps TRBD1 (5 bases). The CDR3 is 16 residues long. Germline V gene lookup returns CDR1 MGHRA and CDR2 YSYEKL. V was pared by 2 bases and J by 1 base, with 14 bases between. The CDR3 DNA sequence: TGCGCCAGCAGCCAAATCCGGGACGGGGTTAACTATGGCTACACCTTC. This sequence encodes CASSQIRDGVNYGYTF.

The gene calls are TRBV4-3 and TRBJ2-2; D remains ambiguous. The V gene lost 4 bases and the J gene lost 7 bases, with 19 bases spanning the gap. Germline V lookup: CDR1 LGHNA, CDR2 YSLEER. CDR3 length: 16 residues. CDR3 in amino acids: CASSLAQTTLGGELFF. As DNA, the CDR3 is TGCGCCAGCAGCCTTGCTCAGACCACCCTGGGCGGGGAGCTGTTTTTT.

This sequence joins TRBV5-6 and TRBJ1-2, with 9 bases matching TRBD1. Germline values: CDR1 SGHDT, CDR2 YYEEEE. V lost 4 bases and J lost 5; bases outside the gene matches: 6. The CDR3 runs to 14 residues. CDR3: CASSPGQGGYGYTF. In DNA, the CDR3 is TGTGCCAGCAGCCCGGGACAGGGTGGATATGGCTACACCTTC.

The table lists this clone with many counts. The chain uses TRBV4-3 and TRBJ2-7, with 7 bases matching TRBD2. CDR3 size: 15 residues. Germline-derived CDR1 and CDR2 are LGHNA and YSLEER. J was trimmed by 4 bases and V by 1 base; bases with no gene match: 7. The CDR3 DNA reads as TGCGCCAGCAGCCAAGGGGGGGGAGGGACGTACGAGCAGTACTTC. Protein sequence: CASSQGGGGTYEQYF.

This clone was observed a few times. V is TRBV7-2 and J is TRBJ2-5; D unclear. Germline CDR1 SGHTA, CDR2 FQGNSA. Trimming stripped 0 bases from V and 7 bases from J, with 9 bases between. The CDR3 is 13 residues long. CDR3: CASSLAWVGTQYF. The CDR3, as DNA: TGTGCCAGCAGCTTAGCTTGGGTCGGGACCCAGTACTTC.

V and J are TRBV5-1 and TRBJ1-1; 7 bases are a match to TRBD1. The J segment lost 6 bases and the V segment lost 5 bases, leaving 7 bases of the junction unmatched. The germline V gene encodes CDR1 SGHRS and CDR2 YFSETQ. The CDR3 is 13 residues long. The CDR3 DNA sequence: TGCGCCAGCAGAAGGGGGACAGCCCCTGAAGCTTTCTTT. It translates to CASRRGTAPEAFF.

The chain combines TRBV16 with TRBJ1-1; TRBD1 might be the D (5 bases). This CDR3 comprises 15 residues. Trimming removed 0 bases from V and 1 base from J, with 9 bases in between. Per germline, CDR1 KGHSY and CDR2 FQNENV. The CDR3 loop is CASSQSWGPNTEAFF. For the CDR3, the DNA is TGTGCCAGCAGCCAATCATGGGGACCGAACACTGAAGCTTTCTTT.

The V and J genes are TRBV28 and TRBJ1-2, with 11 bases matching TRBD1. This CDR3 contains 14 residues. The V gene end was trimmed by 5 bases and the J gene end by 12 bases; junction bases not matched to a gene: 11. CDR1 is MDHEN and CDR2 is SYDVKM in the germline V gene. The CDR3 bases are TGTGCCAGCAGTCTATCCGGGACAGGGGGGTGGCACACCTTC. Translating it yields CASSLSGTGGWHTF.

V usage is TRBV15 and J usage is TRBJ2-5; 7 positions agree with TRBD2. The CDR3 is 13 residues long. Germline values: CDR1 LNHNV, CDR2 YYDKDF (reference sequence). V shed 1 base, J shed 13 bases, and the junction held 9 bases outside the gene matches. The CDR3 nucleotides are TGTGCCACCAGCAGAGCAGGGACTACCGGTCGGTACTTC. It encodes CATSRAGTTGRYF.

V usage is TRBV5-4 and J usage is TRBJ2-1, with 9 bases identical to TRBD1. The CDR3 loop spans 16 amino acids. Per germline, CDR1 SGHNT and CDR2 YYREEE (reference sequence). Unmatched junction bases numbered 8, after V lost 0 bases and J lost 7 bases. CDR3: CASSLAPGQGGNEQFF. The CDR3 nucleotides read TGTGCCAGCAGCTTGGCCCCGGGACAGGGAGGGAATGAGCAGTTCTTC.

The chain joins TRBV18 to TRBJ2-1; TRBD2 is a possible D gene (6 bases). Germline CDR1 and CDR2: KGHSH and LQKENI. The CDR3 is made up of 15 amino acids. Deletions cut 3 bases from V and 3 bases from J, with 12 bases between. The CDR3 DNA sequence: TGTGCCAGCTCACCTAGCTCAGCGGGCTACAATGAGCAGTTCTTC. It is translated as CASSPSSAGYNEQFF.

The CDR3 is CASGRANTGELFF. CDR3 coding DNA: TGTGCCAGTGGGAGGGCGAACACCGGGGAGCTGTTTTTT. This sequence joins TRBV13 and TRBJ2-2; TRBD2 agrees at 7 bases. The germline V gene encodes CDR1 PRHDT and CDR2 FYEKMQ (reference sequence). Trimming removed 9 bases from V and 0 bases from J; junction bases left unmatched: 1. The CDR3 totals 13 residues. Full variable domain (rest looked up from reference TRBV13 and TRBJ2-2): AAGVIQSPRHLIKEKRETATLKCYPIPRHDTVYWYQQGPGQDPQFLISFYEKMQSDKGSIPDRFSAQQFSDYHSELNMSSLELGDSALYFCASGRANTGELFFGEGSRLTVL.

The chain combines TRBV5-1 with TRBJ2-5; 12 nucleotides align to TRBD1. V dropped 4 bases and J dropped 5; count of bases not matched to a gene: 9. Per the germline V gene, CDR1 is SGHRS and CDR2 is YFSETQ. CDR3 length: 16 amino acids. The CDR3 nucleotides are TGCGCCAGCAGCAGGGCGGGACAGGGGGCCGGGGAGACCCAGTACTTC. This translates into CASSRAGQGAGETQYF.